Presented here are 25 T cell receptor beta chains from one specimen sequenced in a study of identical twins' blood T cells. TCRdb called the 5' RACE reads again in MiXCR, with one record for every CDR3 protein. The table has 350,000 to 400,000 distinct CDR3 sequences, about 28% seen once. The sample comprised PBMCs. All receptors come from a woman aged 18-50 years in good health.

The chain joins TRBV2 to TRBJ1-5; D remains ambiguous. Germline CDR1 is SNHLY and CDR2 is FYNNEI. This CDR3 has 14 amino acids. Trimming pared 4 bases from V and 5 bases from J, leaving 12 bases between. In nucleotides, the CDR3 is TGTGCCAGCAGTGTAGGGCAGCAGCATCAGCCCCAGCATTTT. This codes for CASSVGQQHQPQHF.

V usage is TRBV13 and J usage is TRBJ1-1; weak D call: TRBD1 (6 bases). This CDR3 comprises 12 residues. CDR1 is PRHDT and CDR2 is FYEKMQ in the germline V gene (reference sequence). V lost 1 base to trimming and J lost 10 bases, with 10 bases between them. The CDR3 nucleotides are TGTGCCAGCAGCTTAGCAGGGGCTGGAGCTTTCTTT. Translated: CASSLAGAGAFF.

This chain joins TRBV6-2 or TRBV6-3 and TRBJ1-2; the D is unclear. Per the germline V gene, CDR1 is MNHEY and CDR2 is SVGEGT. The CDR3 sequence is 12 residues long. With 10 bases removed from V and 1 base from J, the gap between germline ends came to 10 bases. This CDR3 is CATSVGNYGYTF. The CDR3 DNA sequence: TGTGCCACCTCGGTGGGTAACTATGGCTACACCTTC.

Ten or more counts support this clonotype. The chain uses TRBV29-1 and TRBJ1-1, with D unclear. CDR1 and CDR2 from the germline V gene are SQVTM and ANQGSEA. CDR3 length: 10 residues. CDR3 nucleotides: TGCACCACCATGAACACTGAAGCTTTCTTT. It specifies CTTMNTEAFF.

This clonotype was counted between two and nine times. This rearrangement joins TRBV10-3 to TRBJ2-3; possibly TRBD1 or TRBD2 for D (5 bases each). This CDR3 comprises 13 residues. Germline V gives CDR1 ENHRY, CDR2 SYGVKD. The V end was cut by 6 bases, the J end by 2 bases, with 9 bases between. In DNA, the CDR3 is TGTGCCATCAGGGAGGACACCACAGATACGCAGTATTTT. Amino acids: CAIREDTTDTQYF.

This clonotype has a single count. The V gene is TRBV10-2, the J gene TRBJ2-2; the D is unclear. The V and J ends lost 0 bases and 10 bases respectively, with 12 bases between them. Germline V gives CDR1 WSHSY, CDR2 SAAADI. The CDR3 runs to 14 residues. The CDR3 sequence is CASSESMLFEELFF. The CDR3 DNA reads TGCGCCAGCAGTGAGTCGATGTTATTTGAGGAGCTGTTTTTT.

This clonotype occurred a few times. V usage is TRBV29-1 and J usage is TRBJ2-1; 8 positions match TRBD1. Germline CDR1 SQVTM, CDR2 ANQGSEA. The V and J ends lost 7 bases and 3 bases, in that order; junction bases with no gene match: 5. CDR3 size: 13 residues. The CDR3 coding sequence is TGCAGCGCGTCCGGGACAGGCTACAATGAGCAGTTCTTC. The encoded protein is CSASGTGYNEQFF.

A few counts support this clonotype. The CDR3 region is CSASPQGGNQPQHF. CDR3 nucleotides: TGCAGTGCTAGTCCCCAGGGTGGCAATCAGCCCCAGCATTTT. V is TRBV20-1 and J is TRBJ1-5, with a weak D call TRBD1 (5 bases). CDR3 size: 14 residues. Between the trimmed V and J ends, which lost 3 bases and 2 bases, there was a span of 11 bases. CDR1 is DFQATT, CDR2 SNEGSKA, per germline (reference sequence).

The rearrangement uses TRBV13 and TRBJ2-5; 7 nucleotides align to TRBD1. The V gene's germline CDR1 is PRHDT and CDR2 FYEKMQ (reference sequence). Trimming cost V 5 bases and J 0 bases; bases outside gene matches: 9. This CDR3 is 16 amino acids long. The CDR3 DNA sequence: TGTGCCAGCAGCGAAAAAGGGGGCGGGTACCAAGAGACCCAGTACTTC. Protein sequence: CASSEKGGGYQETQYF.

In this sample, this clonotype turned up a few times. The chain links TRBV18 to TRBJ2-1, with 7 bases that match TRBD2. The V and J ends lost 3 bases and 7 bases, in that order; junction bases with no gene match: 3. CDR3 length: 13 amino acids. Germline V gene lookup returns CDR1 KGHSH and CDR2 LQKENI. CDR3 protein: CASSPEGGNEQFF. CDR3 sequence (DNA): TGTGCCAGCTCACCGGAGGGAGGGAATGAGCAGTTCTTC.

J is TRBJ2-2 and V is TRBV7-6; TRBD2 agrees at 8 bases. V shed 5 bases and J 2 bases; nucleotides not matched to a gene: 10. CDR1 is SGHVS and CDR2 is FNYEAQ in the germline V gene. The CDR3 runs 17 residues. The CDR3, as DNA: TGTGCCAGCAGCCCCATTTTAGCGGGGCGAAACACCGGGGAGCTGTTTTTT. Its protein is CASSPILAGRNTGELFF.

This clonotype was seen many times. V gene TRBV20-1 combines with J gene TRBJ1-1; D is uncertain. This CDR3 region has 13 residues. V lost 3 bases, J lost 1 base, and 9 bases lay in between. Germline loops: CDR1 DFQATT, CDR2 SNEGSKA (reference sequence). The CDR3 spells CSASVVRNTEAFF. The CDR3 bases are TGCAGTGCTAGTGTCGTGAGGAACACTGAAGCTTTCTTT.

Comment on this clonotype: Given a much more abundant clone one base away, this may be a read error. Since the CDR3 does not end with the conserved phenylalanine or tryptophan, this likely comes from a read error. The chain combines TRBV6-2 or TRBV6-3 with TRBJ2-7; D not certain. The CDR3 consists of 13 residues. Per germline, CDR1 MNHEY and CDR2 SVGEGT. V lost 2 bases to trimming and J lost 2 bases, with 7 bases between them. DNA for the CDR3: TGTGCCAGCAGTTACCGCACAGCCTACGAGCAGTACCTC. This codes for CASSYRTAYEQYL.

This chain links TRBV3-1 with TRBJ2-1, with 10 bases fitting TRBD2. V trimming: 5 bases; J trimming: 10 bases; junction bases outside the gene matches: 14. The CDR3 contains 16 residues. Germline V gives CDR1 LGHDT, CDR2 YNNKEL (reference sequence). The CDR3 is CASSMTSGYFSGEQFF. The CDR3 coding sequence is TGTGCCAGCAGCATGACTAGCGGGTACTTCTCGGGGGAGCAGTTCTTC.

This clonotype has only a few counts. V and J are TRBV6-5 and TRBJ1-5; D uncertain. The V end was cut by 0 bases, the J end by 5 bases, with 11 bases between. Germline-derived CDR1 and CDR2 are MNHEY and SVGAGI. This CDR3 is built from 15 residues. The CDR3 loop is CASSYSDSDDQPQHF. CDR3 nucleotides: TGTGCCAGCAGTTACTCGGATTCGGACGATCAGCCCCAGCATTTT.

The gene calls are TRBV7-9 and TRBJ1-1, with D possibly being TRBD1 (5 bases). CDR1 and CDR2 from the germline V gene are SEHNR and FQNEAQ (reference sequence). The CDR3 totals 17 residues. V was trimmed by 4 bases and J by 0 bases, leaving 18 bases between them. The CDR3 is CASSSNRGQVLNTEAFF. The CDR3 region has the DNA TGTGCCAGCAGCTCTAACCGGGGCCAGGTACTGAACACTGAAGCTTTCTTT.

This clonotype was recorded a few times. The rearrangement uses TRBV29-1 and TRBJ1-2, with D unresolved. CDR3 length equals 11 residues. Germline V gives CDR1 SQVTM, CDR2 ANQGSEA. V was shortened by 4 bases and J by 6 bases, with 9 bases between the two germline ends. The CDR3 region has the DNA TGCAGCGTTGGAGGAAGCCATGGCTACACCTTC. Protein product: CSVGGSHGYTF.

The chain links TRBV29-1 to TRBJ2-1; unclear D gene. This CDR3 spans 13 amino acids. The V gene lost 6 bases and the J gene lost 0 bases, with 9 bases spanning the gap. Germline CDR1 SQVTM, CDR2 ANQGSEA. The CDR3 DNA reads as TGCAGCGTGTCAGAGAGCTCCTACAATGAGCAGTTCTTC. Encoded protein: CSVSESSYNEQFF.

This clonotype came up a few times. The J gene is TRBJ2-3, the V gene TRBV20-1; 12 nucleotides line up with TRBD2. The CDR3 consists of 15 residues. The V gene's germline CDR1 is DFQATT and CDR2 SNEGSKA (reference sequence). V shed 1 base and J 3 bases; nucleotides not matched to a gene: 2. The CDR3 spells CSARATSGGTDTQYF. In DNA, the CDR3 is TGCAGTGCTAGAGCGACTAGCGGGGGAACAGATACGCAGTATTTT.

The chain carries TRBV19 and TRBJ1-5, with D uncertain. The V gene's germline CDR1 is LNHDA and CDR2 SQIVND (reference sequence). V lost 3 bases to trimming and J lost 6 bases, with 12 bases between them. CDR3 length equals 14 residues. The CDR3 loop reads CASSMVRQSQPQHF. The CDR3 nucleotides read TGTGCCAGTAGTATGGTACGGCAGAGTCAGCCCCAGCATTTT.

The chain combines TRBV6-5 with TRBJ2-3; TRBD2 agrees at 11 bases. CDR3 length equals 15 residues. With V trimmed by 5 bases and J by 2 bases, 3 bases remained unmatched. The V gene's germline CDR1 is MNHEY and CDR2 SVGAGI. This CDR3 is CASSPTSGDTDTQYF. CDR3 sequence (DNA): TGTGCCAGCAGTCCGACTAGCGGGGACACAGATACGCAGTATTTT.

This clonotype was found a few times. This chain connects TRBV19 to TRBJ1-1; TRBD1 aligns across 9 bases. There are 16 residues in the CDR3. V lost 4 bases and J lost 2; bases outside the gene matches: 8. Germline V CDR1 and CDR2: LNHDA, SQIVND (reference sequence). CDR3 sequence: CASSTTGGIYNTEAFF. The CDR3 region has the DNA TGTGCCAGTAGTACGACAGGGGGGATCTACAACACTGAAGCTTTCTTT.

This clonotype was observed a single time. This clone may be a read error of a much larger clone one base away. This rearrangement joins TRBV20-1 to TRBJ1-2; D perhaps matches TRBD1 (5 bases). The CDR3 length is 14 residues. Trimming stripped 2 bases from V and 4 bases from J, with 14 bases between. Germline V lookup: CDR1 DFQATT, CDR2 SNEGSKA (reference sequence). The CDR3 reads CSARTEQVFYGYTF. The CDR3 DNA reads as TGCAGTGCTAGAACAGAACAGGTATTCTATGGCTACACCTTC.

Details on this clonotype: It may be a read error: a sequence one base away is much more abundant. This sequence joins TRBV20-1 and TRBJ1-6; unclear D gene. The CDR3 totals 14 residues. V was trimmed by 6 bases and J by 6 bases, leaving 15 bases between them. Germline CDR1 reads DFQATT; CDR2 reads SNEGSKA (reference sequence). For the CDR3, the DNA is TGCAGTGCCCACGCCCCGCAGGTTAATTCACCCCTCCACTTT. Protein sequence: CSAHAPQVNSPLHF.

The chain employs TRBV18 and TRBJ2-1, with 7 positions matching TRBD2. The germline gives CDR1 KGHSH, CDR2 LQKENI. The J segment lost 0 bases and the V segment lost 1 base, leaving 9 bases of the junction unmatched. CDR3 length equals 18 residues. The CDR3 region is CASSPLGPGGSSYNEQFF. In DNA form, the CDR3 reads TGTGCCAGCTCACCACTAGGACCCGGGGGGAGCTCCTACAATGAGCAGTTCTTC. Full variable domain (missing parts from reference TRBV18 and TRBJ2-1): NAGVMQNPRHLVRRRGQEARLRCSPMKGHSHVYWYRQLPEEGLKFMVYLQKENIIDESGMPKERFSAEFPKEGPSILRIQQVVRGDSAAYFCASSPLGPGGSSYNEQFFGPGTRLTVL.